The clone carrying this T cell receptor (beta chain) was counted between two and nine times. Here immunoSEQ multiplex PCR was the method, and the copy in TCRdb shows in-frame clones only, minus some. The sample lists about 130,000 clones; 60% to 85% were seen once. This specimen comes from a study of blood T cell repertoires in COVID-19. The CDR3 is made up of 16 amino acids. Germline trimming cut 0 bases from V and 2 bases from J; bases unmatched to any gene: 6. Germline CDR1 reads LGHNA; CDR2 reads YNFKEQ. This receptor was obtained from a man of 80 years or more with acute or convalescent COVID-19. This chain connects TRBV4-2 to TRBJ2-7; the match to TRBD2 covers 8 bases. The sample consisted of peripheral blood. The CDR3 DNA is TGTGCCAGCAGCCAAGATGGCGACGGGGGGGCCTACGAGCAGTACTTC. As protein: CASSQDGDGGAYEQYF.